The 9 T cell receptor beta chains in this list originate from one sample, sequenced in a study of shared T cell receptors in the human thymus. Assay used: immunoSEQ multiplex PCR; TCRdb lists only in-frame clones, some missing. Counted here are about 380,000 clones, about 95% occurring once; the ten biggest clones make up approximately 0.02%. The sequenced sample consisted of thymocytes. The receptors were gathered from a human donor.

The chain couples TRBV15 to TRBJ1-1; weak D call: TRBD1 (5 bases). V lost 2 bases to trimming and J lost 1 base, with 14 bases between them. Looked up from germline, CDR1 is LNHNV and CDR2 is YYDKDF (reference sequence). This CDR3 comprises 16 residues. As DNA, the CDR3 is TGTGCCACCAGCAGATCGGGACCCAAGAAGAACACTGAAGCTTTCTTT. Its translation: CATSRSGPKKNTEAFF.

The CDR3 DNA sequence: TGTGCCAGCAGCCCGGCCCAGTGGCGGTCCTATGGCTACACCTTC. Translating gives CASSPAQWRSYGYTF. The chain carries TRBV7-8 and TRBJ1-2; D unclear. V lost 5 bases and J lost 4, with 17 bases in between. The CDR3 sequence is 15 residues long. Germline assignment: CDR1 SGHVS and CDR2 FQNEAQ. The full variable domain, with the rest looked up from reference TRBV7-8 and TRBJ1-2, is GAGVSQSPRYKVAKRGQDVALRCDPISGHVSLFWYQQALGQGPEFLTYFQNEAQLDKSGLPSDRFFAERPEGSVSTLKIQRTQQEDSAVYLCASSPAQWRSYGYTFGSGTRLTVV.

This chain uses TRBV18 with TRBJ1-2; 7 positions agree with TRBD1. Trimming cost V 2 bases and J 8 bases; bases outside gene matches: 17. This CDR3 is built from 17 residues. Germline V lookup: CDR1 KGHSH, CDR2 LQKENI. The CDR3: CASSPNTDRPGRGGYTF. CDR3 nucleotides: TGTGCCAGCTCACCAAACACGGACAGGCCGGGACGTGGAGGCTACACCTTC.

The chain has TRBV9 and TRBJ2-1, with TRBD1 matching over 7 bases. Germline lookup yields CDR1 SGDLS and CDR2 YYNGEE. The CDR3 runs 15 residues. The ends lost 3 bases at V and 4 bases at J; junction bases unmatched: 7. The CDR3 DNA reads TGTGCCAGCAGCGCACAGGGGCACCGTTACAATGAGCAGTTCTTC. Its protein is CASSAQGHRYNEQFF.

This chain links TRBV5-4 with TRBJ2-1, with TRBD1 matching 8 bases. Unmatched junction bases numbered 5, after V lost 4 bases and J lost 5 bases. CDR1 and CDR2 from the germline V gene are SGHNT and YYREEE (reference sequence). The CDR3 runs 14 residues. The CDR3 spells CASSGPQGDNEQFF. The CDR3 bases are TGTGCCAGCAGCGGCCCACAGGGGGACAATGAGCAGTTCTTC.

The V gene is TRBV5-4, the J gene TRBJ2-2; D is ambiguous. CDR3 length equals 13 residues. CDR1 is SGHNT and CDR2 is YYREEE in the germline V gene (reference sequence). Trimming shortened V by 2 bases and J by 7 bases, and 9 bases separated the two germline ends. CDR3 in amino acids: CASSFLVLGELFF. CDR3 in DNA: TGTGCCAGCAGCTTTCTAGTTCTCGGGGAGCTGTTTTTT.

The CDR3 nucleotides are TGTGCCAGCAGTGATGGGTACCAAGAGACCCAGTACTTC. Protein: CASSDGYQETQYF. The chain has TRBV2 and TRBJ2-5; D is undetermined. The V end was cut by 3 bases, the J end by 0 bases, with 5 bases between. The CDR3 spans 13 residues. Per the germline V gene, CDR1 is SNHLY and CDR2 is FYNNEI. The full variable domain, rest sourced from reference TRBV2 and TRBJ2-5, is EPEVTQTPSHQVTQMGQEVILRCVPISNHLYFYWYRQILGQKVEFLVSFYNNEISEKSEIFDDQFSVERPDGSNFTLKIRSTKLEDSAMYFCASSDGYQETQYFGPGTRLLVL.

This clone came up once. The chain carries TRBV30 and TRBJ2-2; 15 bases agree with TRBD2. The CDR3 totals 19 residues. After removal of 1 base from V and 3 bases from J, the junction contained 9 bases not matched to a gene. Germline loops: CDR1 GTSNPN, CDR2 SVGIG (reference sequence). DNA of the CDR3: TGTGCCTGGAGTGCAAAAGGGGGACTAGCGGGAGGCCACACCGGGGAGCTGTTTTTT. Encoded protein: CAWSAKGGLAGGHTGELFF. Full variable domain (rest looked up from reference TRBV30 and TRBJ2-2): SQTIHQWPATLVQPVGSPLSLECTVEGTSNPNLYWYRQAAGRGLQLLFYSVGIGQISSEVPQNLSASRPQDRQFILSSKKLLLSDSGFYLCAWSAKGGLAGGHTGELFFGEGSRLTVL.

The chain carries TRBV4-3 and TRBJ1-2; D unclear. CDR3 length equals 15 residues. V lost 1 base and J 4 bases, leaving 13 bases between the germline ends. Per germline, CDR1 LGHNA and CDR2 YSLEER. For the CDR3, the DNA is TGCGCCAGCAGCCAAGTTTCAGGTAGAACCTATGGCTACACCTTC. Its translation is CASSQVSGRTYGYTF.